Listed below are T cell receptor beta chains from one sample, sequenced in a study of T cells in Graves' hyperthyroidism and ophthalmopathy. Each CDR3 protein gets one entry after TCRdb re-called the multiplex PCR reads with MiXCR. The sample consists of about 380,000 distinct CDR3 sequences, roughly 12% of them appearing once. Material for sequencing was blood. Every receptor here comes from a man aged 30 to 39 with Graves' hyperthyroidism that later progressed to Graves' ophthalmopathy. CDR3s include the opening cysteine and the closing phenylalanine or tryptophan. A D gene is named only where the DNA matches it firmly. Rows give clone size only sometimes, using once, few, many, or a class for an expanded clone.

DNA	CDR3	D	J	V	size
TGTGCCAGCAGGGCCGGGACTAGCAAAGGGACCCAGTACTTC	CASRAGTSKGTQYF	TRBD2	TRBJ2-5	TRBV2	many
TGCAGTGCTAGAGGGGAAGGGCGGGGGGGGGGGGAAGATACGCAGTATTTT	CSARGEGRGGGEDTQYF	TRBD2	TRBJ2-3	TRBV20-1	-
TGTGCCAGCAGTTTCATGGAAAAACTGTTTTTT	CASSFMEKLFF	-	TRBJ1-4	TRBV28	many
TGCAGTGCTAGAGGCCCGGGGATCTCTGGAAACACCATATATTTT	CSARGPGISGNTIYF	-	TRBJ1-3	TRBV20-1	many
TGTGCCAGCAGGGTACAGGTGTGGGCTGAAGCTTTCTTT	CASRVQVWAEAFF	-	TRBJ1-1	TRBV12-3/TRBV12-4	many
TGTGCCAGCTCACCATCAGGCGCAGATACGCAGTATTTT	CASSPSGADTQYF	-	TRBJ2-3	TRBV18	many
TGCGCCAGCAGCTTGGCCACGACGGGAGCCTTCTATGGCTACACCTTC	CASSLATTGAFYGYTF	-	TRBJ1-2	TRBV5-1	many
TGCAGTGCTCTTCAGGGAAGTGGGGAGACCCAGTACTTC	CSALQGSGETQYF	-	TRBJ2-5	TRBV20-1	few
TGTGCCAGCCAACGACGGGTAGGGGGAGGGGACACTGAAGCTTTCTTT	CASQRRVGGGDTEAFF	-	TRBJ1-1	TRBV2	-
TGTGCCAGTAGTATAACAGGGGCTGGTGAAGCTTTCTTT	CASSITGAGEAFF	TRBD1	TRBJ1-1	TRBV19	few
TGTGCCAGCAGCTTAGCCGGGACTGGAGGATCCTACAATGAGCAGTTCTTC	CASSLAGTGGSYNEQFF	-	TRBJ2-1	TRBV7-2	-
TGTGCCAGCAGCGCGCGAACAGGGGGCACGAACACCGGGGAGCTGTTTTTT	CASSARTGGTNTGELFF	TRBD1	TRBJ2-2	TRBV7-2	many
TGTGCCAGCAGTTTTGGGGCCCTCGGCTACACCTTC	CASSFGALGYTF	-	TRBJ1-2	TRBV12-3/TRBV12-4	many
TGTGCCAGCAGCACCTCGGACAGGTCCGACCTCTCCTACAATGAGCAGTTCTTC	CASSTSDRSDLSYNEQFF	TRBD1	TRBJ2-1	TRBV7-9	many
TGTGCCAGCAGCCGGAGCAGGGGGGACGAGCAGTACTTC	CASSRSRGDEQYF	-	TRBJ2-7	TRBV7-6	few
TGTGCCAGCAGCTTAGTAGGGACATCTTCCTACGAGCAGTACTTC	CASSLVGTSSYEQYF	-	TRBJ2-7	TRBV7-8	few
TGTGCCAGCAGCTTATCCTTTTACGGGGTTCAAGAGACCCAGTACTTC	CASSLSFYGVQETQYF	-	TRBJ2-5	TRBV7-6	-
TGTGCCAGTAGTATCCGGACAGGGAACACTGAAGCTTTCTTT	CASSIRTGNTEAFF	TRBD1	TRBJ1-1	TRBV19	many
TGTGCCAGCAGCTTAGTAGGATTAGCGGGCACAGATACGCAGTATTTT	CASSLVGLAGTDTQYF	-	TRBJ2-3	TRBV7-9	few
TGCGCCACGGCGGGGGGGTTTGGCTACACCTTC	CATAGGFGYTF	-	TRBJ1-2	TRBV10-2	few
TGTGCCAGCAGCTTGCGGGACGGTTTGTATGGCTACACCTTC	CASSLRDGLYGYTF	-	TRBJ1-2	TRBV5-6	few
TGCAGTGCTAGAGGGGGACTAGCGTACAATGAGCAGTTCTTC	CSARGGLAYNEQFF	TRBD2	TRBJ2-1	TRBV20-1	few
TGTGCCACCAGTGAGGGCCAGCTCCCCTCCTACGAGCAGTACTTC	CATSEGQLPSYEQYF	-	TRBJ2-7	TRBV24-1	-
TGTGCCAGCAGTTCCCAACGGGACCCCACCTCTAATGAGCAGTTCTTC	CASSSQRDPTSNEQFF	-	TRBJ2-1	TRBV6-2/TRBV6-3	many
TGTGCCTGGAGTTTGGCAGGGGGGAGGTATGGCTACACCTTC	CAWSLAGGRYGYTF	TRBD1	TRBJ1-2	TRBV30	few
TGTGCCAGCAGCGACGGGACAGCGAATGAAAAACTGTTTTTT	CASSDGTANEKLFF	TRBD1	TRBJ1-4	TRBV27	many
TGTGCCAGCAGCTTTAGACAGGGCCGCCAAGAGACCCAGTACTTC	CASSFRQGRQETQYF	TRBD1	TRBJ2-5	TRBV11-2	many
TGTGCCAGCAGCGTGGGACAACAAGAGACCCAGTACTTC	CASSVGQQETQYF	-	TRBJ2-5	TRBV7-2	many
TGTGCCAGCTCACCACCTTCTTCCCGGCAAGAGACCCAGTACTTC	CASSPPSSRQETQYF	-	TRBJ2-5	TRBV18	many
TGTGCCAGCAGTTTAGTTAGCGGAAACTATGGCTACACCTTC	CASSLVSGNYGYTF	-	TRBJ1-2	TRBV12-3/TRBV12-4	many